These 7 T cell receptor beta chains share one sample of origin, sequenced in a study of patients and donors after allogeneic stem cell transplantation. TCRdb redid the calling of the RT-PCR reads with MiXCR, one entry per CDR3 protein. The sample carries roughly 960,000 distinct CDR3 sequences, roughly 17% recorded once. The specimen sequenced was blood, either unsorted or a sorted T cell fraction (not recorded which). The receptors derive from a human donor who was either an allogeneic HSCT recipient or a stem cell or donor lymphocyte infusion donor (not recorded which). It is not recorded whose cells these are; they may come from a transplant donor.

This clonotype showed up many times. The rearrangement joins TRBV6-1 to TRBJ2-7, with 11 bases lining up with TRBD2. V trimming: 6 bases; J trimming: 4 bases; junction bases outside the gene matches: 5. Germline assignment: CDR1 MNHNS and CDR2 SASEGT. This CDR3 is 14 amino acids long. The CDR3 sequence is CASSAGTSGYEQYF. DNA for the CDR3: TGTGCCAGCAGCGCTGGGACTAGCGGATACGAGCAGTACTTC.

Only a few counts were recorded for this clonotype. V is TRBV7-8 and J is TRBJ1-6, with no clear D. Trimming removed 5 bases from V and 8 bases from J, with 10 bases in between. Germline values: CDR1 SGHVS, CDR2 FQNEAQ. The CDR3 contains 13 residues. CDR3 coding DNA: TGTGCCAGCAGCCCATCGCTAGATTCACCCCTCCACTTT. It specifies CASSPSLDSPLHF.

This clonotype came up a few times. This chain joins TRBV5-1 and TRBJ2-2, with D maybe TRBD1 (6 bases). Germline V gene sequence: CDR1 SGHRS, CDR2 YFSETQ. The length of the CDR3 is 15 residues. Trimming left V 3 bases short and J 2 bases short, with 11 bases between. In DNA, the CDR3 is TGCGCCAGCAGCTGGGGACACATAAACACCGGGGAGCTGTTTTTT. It codes for CASSWGHINTGELFF.

The chain combines TRBV7-2 with TRBJ2-1; possible D gene TRBD2, 7 bases. The V and J ends lost 1 base and 7 bases respectively, with 17 bases between them. CDR1 is SGHTA, CDR2 FQGNSA, per germline. The CDR3 has 16 amino acids. CDR3 amino acids: CASSLEMDRAGNEQFF. Here the CDR3 DNA reads TGTGCCAGCAGCTTAGAGATGGACAGAGCGGGGAATGAGCAGTTCTTC.

V and J are TRBV28 and TRBJ1-1, with 11 bases fitting TRBD1. This CDR3 has 17 residues. Looked up from germline, CDR1 is MDHEN and CDR2 is SYDVKM. V lost 3 bases, J lost 4 bases, and 10 bases stayed unmatched. The CDR3 is CASSLRTGGVLLTEAFF. CDR3 DNA sequence: TGTGCCAGCAGTTTGAGGACAGGGGGCGTATTGCTCACTGAAGCTTTCTTT.

In this sample, this clonotype turned up a few times. V gene TRBV27 combines with J gene TRBJ1-1; D possibly corresponds to TRBD1 (5 bases). CDR3 length: 15 amino acids. Per germline, CDR1 MNHEY and CDR2 SMNVEV (reference sequence). V lost 5 bases, J lost 4 bases, and 17 bases lay in between. The CDR3 reads CASSRRAGWGTEAFF. Here the CDR3 DNA reads TGTGCCAGCAGTCGCAGGGCGGGGTGGGGCACTGAAGCTTTCTTT.

This clonotype was detected a few times. The CDR3 DNA follows: TGCAGCGTTGAGGGACAGGTCTATGGCTACACCTTC. This encodes CSVEGQVYGYTF. The V call is TRBV29-1, the J call TRBJ1-2; 8 bases line up with TRBD1. CDR1 is SQVTM, CDR2 ANQGSEA, per germline. Unmatched junction bases numbered 1, after V lost 3 bases and J lost 4 bases. The CDR3 has 12 residues.